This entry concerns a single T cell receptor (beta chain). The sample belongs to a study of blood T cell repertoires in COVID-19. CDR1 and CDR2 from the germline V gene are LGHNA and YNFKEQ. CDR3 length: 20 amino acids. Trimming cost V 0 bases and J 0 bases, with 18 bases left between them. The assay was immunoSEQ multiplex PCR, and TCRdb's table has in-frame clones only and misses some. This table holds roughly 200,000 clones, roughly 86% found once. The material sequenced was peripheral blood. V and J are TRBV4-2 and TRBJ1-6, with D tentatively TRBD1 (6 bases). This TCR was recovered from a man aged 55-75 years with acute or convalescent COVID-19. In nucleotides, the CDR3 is TGTGCCAGCAGCCAAGATCCAGGAGGACAGCCCAGCTCCTATAATTCACCCCTCCACTTT. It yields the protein CASSQDPGGQPSSYNSPLHF.